The source of this T cell receptor (beta chain) is a study of blood T cell repertoires in COVID-19. Profiling relied on immunoSEQ multiplex PCR, and the TCRdb table lists in-frame clones only, not all of them. The data contain about 180,000 clones, around 80% of them singletons. CDR1 and CDR2 (germline): MNHEY, SVGAGI. The CDR3 sequence is 15 residues long. The V segment lost 6 bases and the J segment 15 bases; nucleotides outside the gene matches: 13. This receptor was obtained from a woman in her 50s who had recovered from COVID-19. The sequenced material came from PBMCs or T cells enriched from blood (not recorded which). The chain uses TRBV6-5 and TRBJ2-1; 14 positions agree with TRBD2. The CDR3 coding sequence is TGTGCCAGCAGACCAACCGGGACTAGCGGGAGTAAGCCGTTCTTC. It codes for CASRPTGTSGSKPFF.